Sequencing of this T cell receptor (beta chain) was carried out in a study of control samples from healthy donors and cancer patients. Sequencing used immunoSEQ multiplex PCR; TCRdb keeps in-frame clones, though not all of them. The sample contains fewer than 200,000 clones, roughly 91% of which appear only once. The CDR3 consists of 22 residues. This chain uses TRBV1 with TRBJ1-1. TRBV1 is reported as a pseudogene. Sequenced input: blood. The receptor was derived from a man aged 18 to 29 in good health. The CDR3 DNA follows: TGCACCAGCAGCCAAGCCCCCAGTTTCCAGTCGTTATTAGAAGGGTGGGGAACTGAAGCTTTCTTT. It specifies CTSSQAPSFQSLLEGWGTEAFF.